A single sample gave rise to the 31 T cell receptor beta chains below, sequenced in a study of neurological immune-mediated disorders. Via MiXCR, TCRdb re-called the 5' RACE reads, giving one row per CDR3 protein. The table records 50,000 or so distinct CDR3 sequences, about an eighth of them present only once. Specimen: PBMCs. The receptors shown here come from a man between 60 and 70 years old in good health.

The sample holds many counts of this clonotype. This chain connects TRBV20-1 to TRBJ2-7; a weak D match, TRBD1 (6 bases). Trimming cost V 3 bases and J 0 bases, with 9 bases left between them. CDR3 size: 13 residues. The germline V gene encodes CDR1 DFQATT and CDR2 SNEGSKA (reference sequence). CDR3 nucleotide sequence: TGCAGTGCTAGCGACAGGAGCTCCTACGAGCAGTACTTC. The encoded protein is CSASDRSSYEQYF.

This clonotype was detected a few times. This CDR3 reads CASSYGEQFF. CDR3 coding DNA: TGTGCCAGCAGTTATGGTGAGCAGTTCTTC. V and J are TRBV6-6 and TRBJ2-1; no clear D. V was pared by 3 bases and J by 9 bases, with 3 bases between. The germline V gene has CDR1 MNHNY and CDR2 SVGAGI (reference sequence). This CDR3 comprises 10 residues.

In its sample, this clonotype was seen many times. The V gene is TRBV27, the J gene TRBJ2-7; D may be TRBD1 (5 bases). Germline CDR1 is MNHEY and CDR2 is SMNVEV (reference sequence). V was shortened by 4 bases and J by 2 bases, with 12 bases between the two germline ends. This CDR3 has 14 amino acids. In DNA form, the CDR3 reads TGTGCCAGCAGTTCGGCAGGGCCACCCTACGAGCAGTACTTC. Translating gives CASSSAGPPYEQYF.

In its sample, this clonotype was seen many times. The CDR3 DNA is TGTGCCAGCAGCTTAATGGGCGGCAATCAGCCCCAGCATTTT. This codes for CASSLMGGNQPQHF. V gene TRBV7-8 combines with J gene TRBJ1-5, with D unresolved. The CDR3 has 14 residues. V lost 2 bases to trimming and J lost 2 bases, with 7 bases between them. Looked up from germline, CDR1 is SGHVS and CDR2 is FQNEAQ.

This clonotype has ten or more counts. V gene TRBV9 combines with J gene TRBJ1-5; no clear D. Germline lookup yields CDR1 SGDLS and CDR2 YYNGEE. V lost 7 bases to trimming and J lost 1 base, with 15 bases between them. The length of the CDR3 is 15 residues. This chain's CDR3 is CASYEGVGSNQPQHF. CDR3 in DNA: TGTGCCAGCTATGAAGGAGTTGGGAGCAATCAGCCCCAGCATTTT.

The rearrangement joins TRBV11-2 to TRBJ2-3; the match to TRBD2 covers 7 bases. Per germline, CDR1 SGHAT and CDR2 FQNNGV. J lost 1 base, V lost 3 bases, and 1 base had no gene match. The CDR3 extends over 14 amino acids. CDR3 residues: CASSLAGGTDTQYF. The CDR3 DNA reads as TGTGCCAGCAGCTTGGCGGGGGGCACAGATACGCAGTATTTT.

In its sample, this clonotype was seen many times. The junction and the germline gene differ at one end; a read error may be behind it. The V call is TRBV20-1, the J call TRBJ1-5, with no clear D. There are 14 residues in the CDR3. CDR1 and CDR2 (germline): DFQATT, SNEGSKA (reference sequence). The CDR3 sequence is CSARDARSNQPQHF. Written as DNA, the CDR3 is TGCAGTGCCAGAGACGCGAGAAGCAATCAGCCCCAGCATTTT.

Ten or more counts support this clonotype. V and J are TRBV12-3 or TRBV12-4 and TRBJ1-1; 8 nucleotides match TRBD1. Unmatched junction bases numbered 4, after V lost 6 bases and J lost 1 base. This CDR3 is built from 14 residues. This chain's CDR3 is CASSRDRKNTEAFF. The CDR3 DNA sequence: TGTGCCAGCAGCAGGGACAGGAAGAACACTGAAGCTTTCTTT.

Ten or more counts support this clonotype. This chain links TRBV12-3 or TRBV12-4 with TRBJ1-1, with a weak D call TRBD1 (5 bases). The CDR3 runs 14 residues. V shed 5 bases and J shed 1 base, with 11 bases lying between them. The CDR3, as DNA: TGTGCCAGCAGTCTGACAGTAACGAACACTGAAGCTTTCTTT. The encoded protein is CASSLTVTNTEAFF.

J is TRBJ1-6 and V is TRBV20-1; possibly TRBD1 for D (5 bases). Germline V gene sequence: CDR1 DFQATT, CDR2 SNEGSKA (reference sequence). V was cut by 1 base and J by 10 bases, with 17 bases left in between. The CDR3 contains 15 residues. This CDR3 reads CSARAGWGSRSPLHF. CDR3 nucleotides: TGCAGTGCTAGAGCGGGCTGGGGGTCAAGATCACCCCTCCACTTT.

This clonotype was picked up many times. The rearrangement joins TRBV5-6 to TRBJ1-1; D is uncertain. The length of the CDR3 is 15 residues. Germline CDR1 is SGHDT and CDR2 is YYEEEE. V was trimmed by 0 bases and J by 0 bases, leaving 9 bases between them. CDR3 loop: CASSLDRRLNTEAFF. The CDR3 nucleotides are TGTGCCAGCAGCTTGGATAGAAGGTTGAACACTGAAGCTTTCTTT.

This clonotype was seen ten or more times. V is TRBV7-2 and J is TRBJ1-5; 7 positions match TRBD1. Germline V gene sequence: CDR1 SGHTA, CDR2 FQGNSA. Trimming took 3 bases from V and 6 from J; bases not matched to a gene: 11. The CDR3 consists of 16 residues. CDR3 amino acids: CASSFGGQPPGQPQHF. The CDR3 bases are TGTGCCAGCAGCTTCGGGGGACAGCCTCCCGGTCAGCCCCAGCATTTT.

This clonotype has a count of ten or more. CDR3 in DNA: TGCAGTGCTAACGTCCCACCCGGACTAGCGGATTACGAGCAGTACTTC. Amino acids: CSANVPPGLADYEQYF. The rearrangement uses TRBV20-1 and TRBJ2-7; TRBD2 matches at 10 bases. Germline V gives CDR1 DFQATT, CDR2 SNEGSKA (reference sequence). The V segment lost 4 bases and the J segment 4 bases; nucleotides outside the gene matches: 13. This CDR3 contains 16 residues.

The sample holds a few counts of this clonotype. The chain uses TRBV15 and TRBJ1-2, with 8 nucleotides matching TRBD1. The germline gives CDR1 LNHNV, CDR2 YYDKDF (reference sequence). This CDR3 is 15 amino acids long. Trimming removed 5 bases from V and 3 bases from J; junction bases left unmatched: 8. Here the CDR3 DNA reads TGTGCCACCAGCCCAGGACAGGGTGTTGACTATGGCTACACCTTC. The encoded protein is CATSPGQGVDYGYTF.

This clonotype has only a few counts. Germline is not matched at one junction end, which may reflect a read error. The gene calls are TRBV12-3 or TRBV12-4 and TRBJ2-5; no firm D call. The CDR3 sequence is 10 residues long. CDR3 coding DNA: TGTGTCAGCCCCCCAGAGACCCAGTACTTC. As protein: CVSPPETQYF.

For this clonotype: This could be a read error, since a much larger clone is one nucleotide away. The chain employs TRBV11-2 and TRBJ2-7; D is possibly TRBD1 (6 bases). V was cut by 7 bases and J by 7 bases, with 29 bases left in between. The CDR3 runs 17 residues. Looked up from germline, CDR1 is SGHAT and CDR2 is FQNNGV. This CDR3 reads CASIPPAQGSLSGEQYF. The CDR3 coding sequence is TGTGCCAGCATCCCTCCGGCACAGGGTAGTCTATCGGGGGAGCAGTACTTC.

This clonotype has at least ten counts. CDR3 in DNA: TGTGCCAGCAGCTTAGTTGTGACAGATGGCTCACCCCTCCACTTT. It specifies CASSLVVTDGSPLHF. The rearrangement joins TRBV7-2 to TRBJ1-6; D is perhaps TRBD1 (5 bases). Germline V gene lookup returns CDR1 SGHTA and CDR2 FQGNSA. The CDR3 is 15 residues long. V gave up 1 base and J gave up 10 bases, with 14 bases separating them.

This clonotype appeared many times. The V call is TRBV7-6, the J call TRBJ2-2, with 11 bases identical to TRBD2. V shed 6 bases and J 7 bases; nucleotides not matched to a gene: 4. Looked up from germline, CDR1 is SGHVS and CDR2 is FNYEAQ. The CDR3 contains 14 residues. CDR3 coding DNA: TGTGCCAGCAGTCCGACTAGCGGGATCGGGGAGCTGTTTTTT. Protein sequence: CASSPTSGIGELFF.

The chain has TRBV6-1 and TRBJ1-3; 8 bases fit TRBD1. V shed 10 bases and J 3 bases; nucleotides not matched to a gene: 17. Germline values: CDR1 MNHNS, CDR2 SASEGT. The CDR3 has 17 residues. The CDR3 region has the DNA TGTGCCAACAGCGAGCATGGGCAGGGGGCACGTGGAAACACCATATATTTT. It specifies CANSEHGQGARGNTIYF.

This clonotype appeared many times. This chain joins TRBV28 and TRBJ1-2, with D unresolved. The CDR3 totals 12 residues. V gave up 3 bases and J gave up 7 bases, with 9 bases separating them. The germline V gene has CDR1 MDHEN and CDR2 SYDVKM. The chain's CDR3 is CASSFPVRGYTF. The DNA for the CDR3 is TGTGCCAGCAGTTTCCCCGTACGTGGCTACACCTTC.

This clonotype was seen at least ten times. The rearrangement links TRBV20-1 to TRBJ1-1; D is unresolved. V was trimmed by 5 bases and J by 11 bases, leaving 21 bases between them. CDR3 length: 13 residues. Germline CDR1 reads DFQATT; CDR2 reads SNEGSKA (reference sequence). The DNA of the CDR3 is TGCAGTGCTTACGACATAAGCCGAGTGGACGCTTTCTTT. Encoded protein: CSAYDISRVDAFF.

The table lists this clonotype with many counts. The J gene is TRBJ1-1, the V gene TRBV12-3 or TRBV12-4; D gene ambiguous. The V and J ends lost 3 bases and 2 bases respectively, with 10 bases between them. The CDR3 is 14 amino acids. Here the CDR3 DNA reads TGTGCCAGCAGTTTTATAATGGCAAACACTGAAGCTTTCTTT. It codes for CASSFIMANTEAFF.

This clonotype was picked up many times. The rearrangement joins TRBV28 to TRBJ2-7, with D perhaps given as TRBD1 or TRBD2 (5 bases each). Germline V CDR1 and CDR2: MDHEN, SYDVKM. This CDR3 has 13 residues. Trimming removed 10 bases from V and 7 bases from J, with 20 bases in between. This CDR3 reads CATGDGRVREQYF. Here the CDR3 DNA reads TGTGCCACCGGGGACGGCCGGGTTAGGGAGCAGTACTTC.

This clonotype was recorded at least ten times. This chain links TRBV15 with TRBJ1-5; D possibly corresponds to TRBD1 (5 bases). The V end was cut by 8 bases, the J end by 4 bases, with 12 bases between. CDR1 LNHNV and CDR2 YYDKDF come from the germline V gene (reference sequence). CDR3 length: 13 residues. The CDR3 is CATQLRGNQPQHF. The CDR3, as DNA: TGTGCCACCCAATTACGGGGGAATCAGCCCCAGCATTTT. The whole variable domain, remainder taken from reference TRBV15 and TRBJ1-5, is DAMVIQNPRYQVTQFGKPVTLSCSQTLNHNVMYWYQQKSSQAPKLLFHYYDKDFNNEADTPDNFQSRRPNTSFCFLDIRSPGLGDTAMYLCATQLRGNQPQHFGDGTRLSIL.

In this sample, this clonotype turned up many times. The chain is built from TRBV7-9 and TRBJ1-2; tentatively, D is TRBD1 (6 bases). The CDR3 runs 15 residues. The ends were cut back, 1 base at V and 8 bases at J, with 17 bases in the middle. Germline CDR1 and CDR2: SEHNR and FQNEAQ (reference sequence). In DNA form, the CDR3 reads TGTGCCAGCAGCTTAGGCCCCGCGACAGGCATCGGCTACACCTTC. As protein: CASSLGPATGIGYTF.

This clonotype appeared many times. V gene TRBV12-3 or TRBV12-4 combines with J gene TRBJ2-1; the match to TRBD1 covers 7 bases. Unmatched junction bases numbered 6, after V lost 5 bases and J lost 2 bases. The CDR3 totals 15 residues. CDR3 in amino acids: CASSVSGTAYNEQFF. CDR3 coding DNA: TGTGCCAGCAGTGTGTCCGGGACAGCCTACAATGAGCAGTTCTTC.

Ten or more counts support this clonotype. The J gene is TRBJ1-6, the V gene TRBV20-1; D call uncertain. Germline assignment: CDR1 DFQATT and CDR2 SNEGSKA (reference sequence). Trimming cost V 3 bases and J 7 bases, with 13 bases left between them. The CDR3 sequence is 14 residues long. The CDR3 is CSASPSFTNSPLHF. The CDR3 DNA follows: TGCAGTGCTAGTCCCTCTTTTACCAATTCACCCCTCCACTTT.

This clonotype was observed many times. The CDR3 nucleotides are TGCGCCAGCAGCTTGGATCTGAATACGCAGTATTTT. The encoded protein is CASSLDLNTQYF. V gene TRBV5-1 combines with J gene TRBJ2-3, with D unclear. There are 12 residues in the CDR3. The V end lost 0 bases, the J end lost 7 bases, and 6 bases lay between the germline ends. Germline V gene data show CDR1 as SGHRS and CDR2 as YFSETQ.

This clonotype was seen at least ten times. The chain couples TRBV12-5 to TRBJ1-6; no definite D call. The germline gives CDR1 LGHNT, CDR2 FRNRAP. With 4 bases removed from V and 10 bases from J, the gap between germline ends came to 20 bases. The CDR3 extends over 16 amino acids. The CDR3 region is CASGYTSERRGSPLHF. In nucleotides, the CDR3 is TGTGCTAGTGGTTATACTTCGGAGAGGAGAGGGTCACCCCTCCACTTT. Looking up the rest from reference TRBV12-5 and TRBJ1-6 gives the full variable domain: DARVTQTPRHKVTEMGQEVTMRCQPILGHNTVFWYRQTMMQGLELLAYFRNRAPLDDSGMPKDRFSAEMPDATLATLKIQPSEPRDSAVYFCASGYTSERRGSPLHFGNGTRLTVT.

This clonotype was detected ten times or more. An end of the junction does not agree with germline; a read error may underlie this. V usage is TRBV6-5 and J usage is TRBJ2-1, with D possibly matching TRBD2 (5 bases). The CDR3 loop spans 13 amino acids. The V gene's germline CDR1 is MNHEY and CDR2 SVGAGI. DNA for the CDR3: TGTGCCGGCAGTTACTCGTACGGGGATGAGCAGTTCTTC. This sequence encodes CAGSYSYGDEQFF.

This clonotype appeared many times. The chain carries TRBV29-1 and TRBJ2-1; no clear D. CDR1 SQVTM and CDR2 ANQGSEA come from the germline V gene. CDR3 size: 16 residues. The V gene lost 4 bases and the J gene lost 4 bases, with 20 bases spanning the gap. The CDR3 here is CSVGYLSPSIYNEQFF. CDR3 sequence (DNA): TGCAGCGTTGGGTATTTATCTCCCTCGATTTACAATGAGCAGTTCTTC.